The source of this T cell receptor beta chain is a study of blood T cell repertoires in COVID-19. Study summary: Acute and convalescent COVID-19 samples came from the United States, Italy and Spain. Sources were T cells, B-cell-depleted T cells, or PBMCs; the material itself was cDNA or gDNA.

The germline gives CDR1 SGHAT, CDR2 FQNNGV. The CDR3 extends over 13 amino acids. Unmatched junction bases numbered 5, after V lost 5 bases and J lost 8 bases. As handled by the study authors: Nucleated cell counts were estimated from reference gene primer amplification. This table comes from immunoSEQ multiplex PCR, and its TCRdb copy is limited to in-frame clones, with some not included. V and J calls and clone size are those listed in that table; D and trimming were worked out from the DNA. This repertoire shows approximately 450,000 clones, approximately 90% found once; its top ten account for around 4.4%.

The chain links TRBV11-2 to TRBJ1-2; 10 bases line up with TRBD1. The sequencing input was peripheral blood. The clonotype was recovered from a young woman with acute or convalescent COVID-19. The CDR3 DNA follows: TGTGCCAGCAGCGGACAGGGGGTTGTGGGCTACACCTTC. Encoded protein: CASSGQGVVGYTF.